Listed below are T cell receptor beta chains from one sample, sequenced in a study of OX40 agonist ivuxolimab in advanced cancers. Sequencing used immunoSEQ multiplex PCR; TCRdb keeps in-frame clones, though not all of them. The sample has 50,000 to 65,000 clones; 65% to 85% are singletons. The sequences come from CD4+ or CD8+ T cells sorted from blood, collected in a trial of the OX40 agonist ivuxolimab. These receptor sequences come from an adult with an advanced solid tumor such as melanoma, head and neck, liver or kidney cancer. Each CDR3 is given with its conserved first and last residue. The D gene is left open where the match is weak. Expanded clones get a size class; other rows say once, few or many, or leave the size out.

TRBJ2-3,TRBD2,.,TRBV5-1,TGCGCCAGCAGCACGGGACTAGCGGGGGGACTGGGACTCACAGATACGCAGTATTTT,CASSTGLAGGLGLTDTQYF
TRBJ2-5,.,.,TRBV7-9,TGTGCCAGCAGCACTGTCGGCCAGGACCAGTACTTC,CASSTVGQDQYF
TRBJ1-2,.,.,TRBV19,TGTGCCAGTAGTATAGATTTGACAGGAACCCACCTCTATGGCTACACCTTC,CASSIDLTGTHLYGYTF
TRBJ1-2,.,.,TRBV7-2,TGTGCCAGCAGCTTAACACAGTCATATGGCTACACCTTC,CASSLTQSYGYTF
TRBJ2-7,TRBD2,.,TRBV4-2,TGTGCCAGCAGCCAAACCGGACTAGCGGGGGATAGCGCCTACGAGCAGTACTTC,CASSQTGLAGDSAYEQYF
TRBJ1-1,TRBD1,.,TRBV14,TGTGCCAGCAGCCAAGATTTCCTGGGACAGGGGGGCACTGAAGCTTTCTTT,CASSQDFLGQGGTEAFF
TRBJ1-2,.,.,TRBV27,TGTGCCAGCAGTTTCACAGGGACGGTGGAAGGCTACACCTTC,CASSFTGTVEGYTF
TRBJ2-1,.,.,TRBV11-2,TGTGCCAGCAGCTTAGACGGGAGCTCTAATGAGCAGTTCTTC,CASSLDGSSNEQFF
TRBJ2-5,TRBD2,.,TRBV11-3,TGTGCCAGCAGCTTAGGGCGGGGGGACCCTTTTCAAGAGACCCAGTACTTC,CASSLGRGDPFQETQYF
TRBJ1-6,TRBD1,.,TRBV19,TGTGCCAGTAGGCTCTTGAGGGGGCGGGCACCCCTCCACTTT,CASRLLRGRAPLHF
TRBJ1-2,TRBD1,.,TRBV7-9,TGTGCCAGCAGCCCCAGACAGGGTGTGGACTATGGCTACACCTTC,CASSPRQGVDYGYTF
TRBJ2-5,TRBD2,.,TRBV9,TGTGCCAGCAGCGTAGCGGGGGGGCATCAAGAGACCCAGTACTTC,CASSVAGGHQETQYF
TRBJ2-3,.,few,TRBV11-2,TGTGCCAGCAGCTTTATGACAGATACGCAGTATTTT,CASSFMTDTQYF
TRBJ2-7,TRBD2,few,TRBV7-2,TGTGCCAGCAGCTTAAGGAGCTGGTCTAGCGGGAGAAGGGACCCGCAGTACTTC,CASSLRSWSSGRRDPQYF
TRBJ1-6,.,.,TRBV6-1,TGTGCCAGCAGTGAAGCGAATCGCAATTCACCCCTCCACTTT,CASSEANRNSPLHF
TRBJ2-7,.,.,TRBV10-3,TGTGCCATCAGCCCCCCAGGGGCTGGTTACGAGCAGTACTTC,CAISPPGAGYEQYF
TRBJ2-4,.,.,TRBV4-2,TGTGCCAGCAGCCAACGGGTTCCGGGGGGCCTAGCCAAAAACATTCAGTACTTC,CASSQRVPGGLAKNIQYF
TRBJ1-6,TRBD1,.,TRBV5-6,TGTGCCAGCAGCTTCCGGACAGGGGGAAATTCACCCCTCCACTTT,CASSFRTGGNSPLHF
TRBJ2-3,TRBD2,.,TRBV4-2,TGTGCCAGCAGCCAAGCACTAGCGAGCGCCACAGATACGCAGTATTTT,CASSQALASATDTQYF
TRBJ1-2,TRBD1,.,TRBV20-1,TGCAGCGCCGGGACAGGGGGCGGCTACACCTTC,CSAGTGGGYTF
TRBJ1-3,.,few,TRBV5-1,TGCGCCAGCAGCCGTTCGGGGGCCGGCGACTCTGGAAACACCATATATTTT,CASSRSGAGDSGNTIYF
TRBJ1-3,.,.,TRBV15,TGTGCCACCAGCAGAGATACGGCCTCTGGAAACACCATATATTTT,CATSRDTASGNTIYF
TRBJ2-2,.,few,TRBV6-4,TGTGCCAGCAGTGAACTAGAGGGGACCGGGGAGCTGTTTTTT,CASSELEGTGELFF
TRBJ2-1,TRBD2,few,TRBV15,TGTGCCACCAGCAGAGGGTGGCGGGGGGCCTTGGATGAGCAGTTCTTC,CATSRGWRGALDEQFF
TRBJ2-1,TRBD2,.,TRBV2,TGTGCCGGCGGGACTAGCGGGGTGGCTGAGCAGTTCTTC,CAGGTSGVAEQFF
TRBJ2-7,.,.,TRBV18,TGTGCCAGCTCACTCCGGGGGGCCGAGCAGTACTTC,CASSLRGAEQYF
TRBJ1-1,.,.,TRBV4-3,TGCGCCAGCAGCCAAACGGTCTTGGGTCAGTCTCGGGCTTTCTTT,CASSQTVLGQSRAFF
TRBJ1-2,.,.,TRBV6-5,TGTGCCAGCAGCCCGCTAGGGGTCTATGGCTACACCTTC,CASSPLGVYGYTF
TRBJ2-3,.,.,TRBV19,TGTGCCAGTAGTATCGCGGGGACCACAGATACGCAGTATTTT,CASSIAGTTDTQYF
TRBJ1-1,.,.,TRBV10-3,TGTGCCATCAGTGATGACCCAAACACTGAAGCTTTCTTT,CAISDDPNTEAFF
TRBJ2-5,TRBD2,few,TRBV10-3,TGTGCCATCAGTGAGGGGACTAGCGGGCGCTCACGCCAAGAGACCCAGTACTTC,CAISEGTSGRSRQETQYF
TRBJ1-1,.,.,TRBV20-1,TGCAGTGCTAGGGGGAATTATGAAGCTTTCTTT,CSARGNYEAFF
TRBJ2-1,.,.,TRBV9,TGTGCCAGCAGCGTAGAGGCAGGGGGGTACAATGAGCAGTTCTTC,CASSVEAGGYNEQFF
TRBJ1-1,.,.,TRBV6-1,TGTGCCAGCAGTGGAGGATCGTACCCAGAAGCTTTCTTT,CASSGGSYPEAFF
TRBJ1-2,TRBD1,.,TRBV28,TGTGCCAGCAGTCTGACAGGGGGCGGTAATGGCTACACCTTC,CASSLTGGGNGYTF
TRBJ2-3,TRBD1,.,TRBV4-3,TGCGCCAGCAGCCGGGACAGAAGCACAGATACGCAGTATTTT,CASSRDRSTDTQYF
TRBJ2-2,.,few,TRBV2,TGTGCCAGCATGGAGAGTGTTGCCGGGGAGCTGTTTTTT,CASMESVAGELFF
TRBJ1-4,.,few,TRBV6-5,TGTGCCAGCACCACCGGAGTTAATGAAAAACTGTTTTTT,CASTTGVNEKLFF
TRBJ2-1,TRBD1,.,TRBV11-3,TGTGCCAGCAGCCAACAGGGGAGCTCCTACAATGAGCAGTTCTTC,CASSQQGSSYNEQFF
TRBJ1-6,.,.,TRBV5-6,TGTGCCAGCAGCTTCGGTTTTCCGAGAGACTATAATTCACCCCTCCACTTT,CASSFGFPRDYNSPLHF
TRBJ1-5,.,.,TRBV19,TGTGCCAGTAGTCCGAAACCCCAGCCTAGCAATCAGCCCCAGCATTTT,CASSPKPQPSNQPQHF
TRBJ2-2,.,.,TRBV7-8,TGTGCCAGCAGCTTGGGCGATTTGGCCGGGGAGCTGTTTTTT,CASSLGDLAGELFF